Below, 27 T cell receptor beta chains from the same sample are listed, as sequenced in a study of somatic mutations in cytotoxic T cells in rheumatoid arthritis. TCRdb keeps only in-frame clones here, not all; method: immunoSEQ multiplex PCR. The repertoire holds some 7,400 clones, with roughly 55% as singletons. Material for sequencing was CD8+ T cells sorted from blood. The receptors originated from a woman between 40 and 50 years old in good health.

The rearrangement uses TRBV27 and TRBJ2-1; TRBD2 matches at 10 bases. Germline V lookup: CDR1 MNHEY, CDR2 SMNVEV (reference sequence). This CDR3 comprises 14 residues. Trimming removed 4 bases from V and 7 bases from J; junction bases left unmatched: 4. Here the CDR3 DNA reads TGTGCCAGCAGTTATGGACTAGCGGAGAATGAGCAGTTCTTC. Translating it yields CASSYGLAENEQFF.

CDR3 sequence (DNA): TGTGCCAGCAGCTCCCCGGGACAGGCCTACGAGCAGTACTTC. Translating gives CASSSPGQAYEQYF. The chain combines TRBV7-9 with TRBJ2-7, with 8 positions matching TRBD1. Per the germline V gene, CDR1 is SEHNR and CDR2 is FQNEAQ (reference sequence). The CDR3 covers 14 residues. Losses at the gene ends were 4 bases for V and 2 bases for J; bases not matched to a gene: 4.

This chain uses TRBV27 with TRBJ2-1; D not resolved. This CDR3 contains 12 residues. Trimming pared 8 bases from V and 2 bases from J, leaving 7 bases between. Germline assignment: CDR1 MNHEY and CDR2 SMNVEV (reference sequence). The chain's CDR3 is CASGLPYNEQFF. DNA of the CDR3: TGTGCCAGCGGGCTCCCCTACAATGAGCAGTTCTTC.

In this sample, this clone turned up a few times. CDR3 loop: CASSPGTGYNEQFF. The CDR3 DNA reads TGTGCCAGCAGTCCCGGGACAGGTTACAATGAGCAGTTCTTC. The rearrangement uses TRBV27 and TRBJ2-1; 8 nucleotides agree with TRBD1. There are 14 residues in the CDR3. Losses at the gene ends were 5 bases for V and 4 bases for J; bases not matched to a gene: 4. The germline gives CDR1 MNHEY, CDR2 SMNVEV (reference sequence).

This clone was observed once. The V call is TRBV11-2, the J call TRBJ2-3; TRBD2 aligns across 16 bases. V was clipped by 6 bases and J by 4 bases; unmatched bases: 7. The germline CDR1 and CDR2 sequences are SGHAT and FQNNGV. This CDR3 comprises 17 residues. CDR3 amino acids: CASRSPGLAGGSDTQYF. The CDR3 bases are TGTGCCAGCAGAAGTCCGGGACTAGCGGGAGGGTCAGATACGCAGTATTTT.

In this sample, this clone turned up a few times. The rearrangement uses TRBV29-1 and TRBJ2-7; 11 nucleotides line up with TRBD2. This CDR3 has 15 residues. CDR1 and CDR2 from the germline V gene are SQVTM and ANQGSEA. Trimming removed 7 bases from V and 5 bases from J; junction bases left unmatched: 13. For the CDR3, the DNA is TGCAGCGCTAACGGTCTAGCGGGAGGTGCGGACGAGCAGTACTTC. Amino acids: CSANGLAGGADEQYF.

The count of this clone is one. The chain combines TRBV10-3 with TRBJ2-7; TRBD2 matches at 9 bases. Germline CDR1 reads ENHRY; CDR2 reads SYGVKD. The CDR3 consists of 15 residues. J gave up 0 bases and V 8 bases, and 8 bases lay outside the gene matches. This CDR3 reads CAIGASGASSYEQYF. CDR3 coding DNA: TGTGCCATCGGAGCTAGCGGGGCGAGCTCCTACGAGCAGTACTTC.

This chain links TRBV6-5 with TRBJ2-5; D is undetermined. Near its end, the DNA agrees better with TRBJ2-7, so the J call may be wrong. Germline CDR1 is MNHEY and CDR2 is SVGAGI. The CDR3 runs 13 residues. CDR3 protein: CASRVSVAYEQYF. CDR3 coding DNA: TGTGCCAGCAGAGTGTCAGTGGCGTACGAGCAGTACTTC.

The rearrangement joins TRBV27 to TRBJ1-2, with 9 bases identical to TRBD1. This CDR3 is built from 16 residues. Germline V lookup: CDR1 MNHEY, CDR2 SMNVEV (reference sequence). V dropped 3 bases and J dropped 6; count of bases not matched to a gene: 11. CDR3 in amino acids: CASSLSPLRDRDGYTF. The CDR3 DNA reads TGTGCCAGCAGTTTGAGCCCCCTCCGGGACAGGGATGGCTACACCTTC.

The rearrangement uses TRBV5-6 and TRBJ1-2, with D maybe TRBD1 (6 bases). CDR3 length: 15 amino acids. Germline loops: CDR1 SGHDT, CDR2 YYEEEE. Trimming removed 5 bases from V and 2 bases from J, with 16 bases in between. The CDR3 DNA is TGTGCCAGCAGTCCTGAAGGGACATCCAACTATGGCTACACCTTC. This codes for CASSPEGTSNYGYTF.

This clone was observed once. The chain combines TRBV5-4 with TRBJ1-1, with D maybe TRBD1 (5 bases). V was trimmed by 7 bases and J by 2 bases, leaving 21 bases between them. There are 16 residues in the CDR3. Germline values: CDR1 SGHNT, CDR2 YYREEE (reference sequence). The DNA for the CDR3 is TGTGCCAGCGAGAAGGAAACACGGGGGACCAACACTGAAGCTTTCTTT. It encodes CASEKETRGTNTEAFF.

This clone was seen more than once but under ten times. The CDR3 loop reads CASSLKGLAGWKEQFF. CDR3 DNA sequence: TGTGCCAGCAGCTTAAAGGGACTAGCGGGATGGAAGGAGCAGTTCTTC. V and J are TRBV11-3 and TRBJ2-1, with 13 bases identical to TRBD2. V gave up 2 bases and J gave up 10 bases; unmatched junction bases: 8. Germline V lookup: CDR1 SGHNT, CDR2 YENEEA. This CDR3 is built from 16 residues.

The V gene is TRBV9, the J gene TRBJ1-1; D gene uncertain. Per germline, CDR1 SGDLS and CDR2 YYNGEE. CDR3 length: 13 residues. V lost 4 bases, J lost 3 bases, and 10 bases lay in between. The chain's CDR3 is CASSSNPYTEAFF. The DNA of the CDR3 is TGTGCCAGCAGCTCAAACCCTTACACTGAAGCTTTCTTT.

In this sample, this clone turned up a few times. CDR3 loop: CASSSGLFDNQPQHF. As DNA, the CDR3 is TGTGCCAGCAGTTCGGGACTTTTTGACAATCAGCCCCAGCATTTT. The chain has TRBV6-6 and TRBJ1-5; D is possibly TRBD1 (5 bases). Germline CDR1 reads MNHNY; CDR2 reads SVGAGI (reference sequence). The CDR3 consists of 15 residues. V was shortened by 4 bases and J by 3 bases, with 13 bases between the two germline ends.

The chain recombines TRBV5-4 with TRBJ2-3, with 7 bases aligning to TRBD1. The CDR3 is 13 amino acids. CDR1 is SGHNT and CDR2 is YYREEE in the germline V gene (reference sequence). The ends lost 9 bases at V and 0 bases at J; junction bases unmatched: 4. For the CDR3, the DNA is TGTGCCACACAGGGGTCTAGCACAGATACGCAGTATTTT. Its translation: CATQGSSTDTQYF.

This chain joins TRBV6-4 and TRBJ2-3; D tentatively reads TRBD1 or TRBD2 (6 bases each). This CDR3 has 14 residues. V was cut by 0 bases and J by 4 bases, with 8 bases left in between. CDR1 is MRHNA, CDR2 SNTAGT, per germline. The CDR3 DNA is TGTGCCAGCAGTGACTCGGGGGGCGCAGATACGCAGTATTTT. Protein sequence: CASSDSGGADTQYF.

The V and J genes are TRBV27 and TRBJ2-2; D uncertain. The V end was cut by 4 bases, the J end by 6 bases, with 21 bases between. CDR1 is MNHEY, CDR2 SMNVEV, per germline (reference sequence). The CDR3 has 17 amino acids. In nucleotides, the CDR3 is TGTGCCAGCAGTTCCTTTACTTCCCCACTGTCCGCCGGGGAGCTGTTTTTT. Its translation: CASSSFTSPLSAGELFF.

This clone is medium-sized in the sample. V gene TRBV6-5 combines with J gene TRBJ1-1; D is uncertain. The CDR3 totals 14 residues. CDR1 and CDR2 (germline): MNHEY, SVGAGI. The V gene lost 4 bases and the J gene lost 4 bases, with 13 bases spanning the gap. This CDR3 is CASSLAGPGTEAFF. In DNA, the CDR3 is TGTGCCAGCAGTTTAGCCGGGCCGGGCACTGAAGCTTTCTTT.

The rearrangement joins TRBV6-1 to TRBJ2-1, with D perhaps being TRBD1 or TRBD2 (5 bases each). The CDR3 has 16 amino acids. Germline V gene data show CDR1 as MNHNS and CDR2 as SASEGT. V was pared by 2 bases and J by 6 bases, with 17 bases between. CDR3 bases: TGTGCCAGCAGTGAATCTTTCCGGGACGGAATCAATGAGCAGTTCTTC. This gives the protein CASSESFRDGINEQFF.

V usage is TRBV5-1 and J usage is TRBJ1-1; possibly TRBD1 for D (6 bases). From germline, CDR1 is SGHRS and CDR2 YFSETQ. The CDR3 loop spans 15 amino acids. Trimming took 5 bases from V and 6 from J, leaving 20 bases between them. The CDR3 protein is CASRAGTGAFSEAFF. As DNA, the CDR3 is TGCGCCAGCAGAGCGGGTACGGGGGCCTTCTCTGAAGCTTTCTTT.

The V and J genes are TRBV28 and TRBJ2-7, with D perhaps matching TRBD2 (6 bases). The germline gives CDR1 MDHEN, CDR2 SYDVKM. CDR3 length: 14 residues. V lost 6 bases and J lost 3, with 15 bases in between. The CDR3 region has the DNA TGTGCCAGCAGCCGGGACTCGGATAACTACGAGCAGTACTTC. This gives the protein CASSRDSDNYEQYF. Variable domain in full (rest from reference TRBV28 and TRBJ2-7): DVKVTQSSRYLVKRTGEKVFLECVQDMDHENMFWYRQDPGLGLRLIYFSYDVKMKEKGDIPEGYSVSREKKERFSLILESASTNQTSMYLCASSRDSDNYEQYFGPGTRLTVT.

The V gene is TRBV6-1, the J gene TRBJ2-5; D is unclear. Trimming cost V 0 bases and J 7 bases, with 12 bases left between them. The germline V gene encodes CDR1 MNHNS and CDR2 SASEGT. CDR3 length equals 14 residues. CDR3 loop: CASSEALVGWTQYF. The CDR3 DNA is TGTGCCAGCAGTGAAGCATTGGTGGGGTGGACCCAGTACTTC.

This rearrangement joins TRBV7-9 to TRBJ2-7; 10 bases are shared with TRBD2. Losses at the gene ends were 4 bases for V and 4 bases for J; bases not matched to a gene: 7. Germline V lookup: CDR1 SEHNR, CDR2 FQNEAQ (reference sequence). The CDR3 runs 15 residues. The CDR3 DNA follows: TGTGCCAGCAGCTACTCTAGCGGGAGAGGATACGAGCAGTACTTC. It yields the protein CASSYSSGRGYEQYF.

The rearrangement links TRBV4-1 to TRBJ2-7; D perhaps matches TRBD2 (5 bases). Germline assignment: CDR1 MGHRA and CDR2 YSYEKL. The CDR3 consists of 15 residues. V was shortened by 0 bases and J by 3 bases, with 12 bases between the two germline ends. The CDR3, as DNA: TGCGCCAGCAGCCAAGATGCCAGGACTCACTACGAGCAGTACTTC. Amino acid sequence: CASSQDARTHYEQYF.

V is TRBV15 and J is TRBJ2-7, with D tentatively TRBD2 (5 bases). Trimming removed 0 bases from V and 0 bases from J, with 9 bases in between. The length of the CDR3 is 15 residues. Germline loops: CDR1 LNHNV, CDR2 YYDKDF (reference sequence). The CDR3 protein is CATSRDRGSSYEQYF. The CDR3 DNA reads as TGTGCCACCAGCAGAGATCGGGGAAGCTCCTACGAGCAGTACTTC.

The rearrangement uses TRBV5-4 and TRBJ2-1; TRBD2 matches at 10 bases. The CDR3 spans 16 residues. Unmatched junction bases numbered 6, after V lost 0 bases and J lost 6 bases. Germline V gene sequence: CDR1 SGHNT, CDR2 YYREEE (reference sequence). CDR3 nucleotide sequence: TGTGCCAGCAGCTTGGTGGGGAGCGGGAGGGGCAATGAGCAGTTCTTC. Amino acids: CASSLVGSGRGNEQFF.

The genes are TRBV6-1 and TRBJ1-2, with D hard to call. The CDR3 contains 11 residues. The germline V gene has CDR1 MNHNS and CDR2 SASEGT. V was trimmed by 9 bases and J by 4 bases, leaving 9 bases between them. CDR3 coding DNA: TGTGCCAGTATTGGGGTCTATGGCTACACCTTC. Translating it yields CASIGVYGYTF.